This T cell receptor beta chain was captured by sequencing in a study of blood T cell repertoires in COVID-19 (dated by TCRdb to about 2020). As for the study more broadly: Collaborator samples came from the United States, Italy and Spain and covered acute and convalescent phases of COVID-19. The prospective study material was composed of cDNA or gDNA derived from T cells, B-cell-depleted T cells, or PBMCs. Deeply sampled blood TCRbeta repertoires from subjects exposed to, actively infected with, or recovered from COVID-19 were included in the dataset. The repertoires were made available in a free public database intended to serve as a resource for research on the immune response to SARS-CoV-2. The samples were drawn from two sources: the first 160 participants of the ongoing ImmuneRACE study, and 950 to 1,500 subjects contributed by 6 global collaborators. Nearly every sample came with metadata listing a de-identified subject ID, COVID-19 status, age in years and sex. Where available, HLA class I and class II types were obtained from metadata supplied by the sample provider rather than from assay-based typing.

A second Seattle source provided samples from volunteer blood donors who had recovered from COVID-19. Each collaborating institution followed its own protocols to collect whole blood in K2EDTA tubes. Collaborator samples were shipped for TCRbeta analysis as frozen whole blood, isolated PBMCs, or DNA extracted from either sample type. As regards this clone: Its antigen is unknown. Base qualities were left out, and no much larger clone turns up one base away.

The immunoSEQ Assay, a bias-controlled multiplex PCR, was used to amplify TCRbeta CDR3 regions from genomic DNA. In the original analysis: Nucleated cell counts per sample were estimated from amplification of reference gene primers within the assay. Sequence reads were collapsed and filtered to measure the absolute abundance of every unique TCRbeta CDR3 rearrangement. For each sample, productive Simpson clonality was calculated as the square root of Simpson's diversity index across productive rearrangements. TCRdb obtained this table from immuneACCESS and retained in-frame rearrangements with V and J assigned. These tables miss some clones; where compared with another copy, unresolved V genes account for less than half of the shortfall, and the remainder is unexplained. The DNA was the basis for D and trimming; V, J and clone size are from that table. The sample contains about 240,000 clones, about 85% of them found a single time. The ten most abundant clones make up roughly 7% of the sample.

What the authors observed across the whole study: Clinical and demographic metadata were provided uncurated, with the amount varying by source and participant.

The CDR3, cysteine through phenylalanine, is 14 amino acids long. Solely the CDR3 DNA is kept, with 42 bases framed from the first base. The germline V gene sets CDR1 to SGHVS and CDR2 to FQNEAQ. Between the V and J ends, shortened by 1 base and 6 bases respectively, the junction contains 10 bases. The sequencing sample was made of peripheral blood. The receptor chain draws on TRBV7-8 and TRBJ2-1; the D gene identity is not certain. The receptor comes from a man between 60 and 75 years old who had recovered from COVID-19. The sequenced DNA is TGTGCCAGCAGCTTAGGGAGTGCCCCCAATGAGCAGTTCTTC. Translated, it gives CASSLGSAPNEQFF.